The text below deals with one T cell receptor (beta chain). Its antigen remains unknown. The CDR3 length is 14 residues. Germline V CDR1 and CDR2: LNHDA, SQIVND (reference sequence). Trimming removed 2 bases from V and 6 bases from J; junction bases left unmatched: 6. All of the isolated RNA was reverse transcribed, so expressed TCRB transcripts were sequenced. Libraries were prepared by immunoSEQ multiplex PCR; TCRdb keeps only in-frame clonotypes and omits some of them. The data contain about 350,000 clones, 15% to 20% of them seen just once; the ten biggest clones take up around 0.04%. The source of the sample is a study of beta chain features in type 1 diabetes. Study in general: Across every sample, around 98 million sorted cells were examined in total. Regarding the study as a whole: More deletions and fewer insertions at VDJ junctions were found in patients with type 1 diabetes. A greater similarity of naive, central memory and Treg TCRB repertoires was seen among patients than among healthy donors. Shortening of TCRB CDR3s, moderate but significant, appeared in all four CD4+ subsets of Type 1 diabetes patients.

The TCR originated in a woman between 18 and 29 years old in good health. Sequences were obtained from naive CD4+ T cells from blood. The rearrangement uses TRBV19 and TRBJ1-1; 7 bases match TRBD1. The DNA for the CDR3 is TGTGCCAGTAGTATAAGGGGGCGCGGCGCTGAAGCTTTCTTT. This codes for CASSIRGRGAEAFF.